The next 2 T cell receptor beta chains were all read from a single sample in a study of neurological immune-mediated disorders. One entry per CDR3 protein results from TCRdb running MiXCR on the 5' RACE reads. The sample carries approximately 44,000 distinct CDR3 sequences, approximately 5.8% recorded once. The source material was CD4+ T cells from blood. These receptors were obtained from a woman aged 18-29 years with multiple sclerosis.

This clonotype occurred a few times. The rearrangement uses TRBV18 and TRBJ1-1; no firm D call. The CDR3 length is 15 residues. Trimming shortened V by 4 bases and J by 0 bases, and 12 bases separated the two germline ends. CDR1 is KGHSH, CDR2 LQKENI, per germline. For the CDR3, the DNA is TGTGCCAGCTCACAAATGACGGATATGAACACTGAAGCTTTCTTT. Encoded protein: CASSQMTDMNTEAFF.

This clonotype was counted at least ten times. This rearrangement joins TRBV12-3 or TRBV12-4 to TRBJ2-2; the match to TRBD1 covers 9 bases. There are 16 residues in the CDR3. V dropped 6 bases and J dropped 7; count of bases not matched to a gene: 12. CDR3 nucleotide sequence: TGTGCCAGCAGCCATGGACAGGGGACGTTGATCGGGGAGCTGTTTTTT. Translating gives CASSHGQGTLIGELFF.